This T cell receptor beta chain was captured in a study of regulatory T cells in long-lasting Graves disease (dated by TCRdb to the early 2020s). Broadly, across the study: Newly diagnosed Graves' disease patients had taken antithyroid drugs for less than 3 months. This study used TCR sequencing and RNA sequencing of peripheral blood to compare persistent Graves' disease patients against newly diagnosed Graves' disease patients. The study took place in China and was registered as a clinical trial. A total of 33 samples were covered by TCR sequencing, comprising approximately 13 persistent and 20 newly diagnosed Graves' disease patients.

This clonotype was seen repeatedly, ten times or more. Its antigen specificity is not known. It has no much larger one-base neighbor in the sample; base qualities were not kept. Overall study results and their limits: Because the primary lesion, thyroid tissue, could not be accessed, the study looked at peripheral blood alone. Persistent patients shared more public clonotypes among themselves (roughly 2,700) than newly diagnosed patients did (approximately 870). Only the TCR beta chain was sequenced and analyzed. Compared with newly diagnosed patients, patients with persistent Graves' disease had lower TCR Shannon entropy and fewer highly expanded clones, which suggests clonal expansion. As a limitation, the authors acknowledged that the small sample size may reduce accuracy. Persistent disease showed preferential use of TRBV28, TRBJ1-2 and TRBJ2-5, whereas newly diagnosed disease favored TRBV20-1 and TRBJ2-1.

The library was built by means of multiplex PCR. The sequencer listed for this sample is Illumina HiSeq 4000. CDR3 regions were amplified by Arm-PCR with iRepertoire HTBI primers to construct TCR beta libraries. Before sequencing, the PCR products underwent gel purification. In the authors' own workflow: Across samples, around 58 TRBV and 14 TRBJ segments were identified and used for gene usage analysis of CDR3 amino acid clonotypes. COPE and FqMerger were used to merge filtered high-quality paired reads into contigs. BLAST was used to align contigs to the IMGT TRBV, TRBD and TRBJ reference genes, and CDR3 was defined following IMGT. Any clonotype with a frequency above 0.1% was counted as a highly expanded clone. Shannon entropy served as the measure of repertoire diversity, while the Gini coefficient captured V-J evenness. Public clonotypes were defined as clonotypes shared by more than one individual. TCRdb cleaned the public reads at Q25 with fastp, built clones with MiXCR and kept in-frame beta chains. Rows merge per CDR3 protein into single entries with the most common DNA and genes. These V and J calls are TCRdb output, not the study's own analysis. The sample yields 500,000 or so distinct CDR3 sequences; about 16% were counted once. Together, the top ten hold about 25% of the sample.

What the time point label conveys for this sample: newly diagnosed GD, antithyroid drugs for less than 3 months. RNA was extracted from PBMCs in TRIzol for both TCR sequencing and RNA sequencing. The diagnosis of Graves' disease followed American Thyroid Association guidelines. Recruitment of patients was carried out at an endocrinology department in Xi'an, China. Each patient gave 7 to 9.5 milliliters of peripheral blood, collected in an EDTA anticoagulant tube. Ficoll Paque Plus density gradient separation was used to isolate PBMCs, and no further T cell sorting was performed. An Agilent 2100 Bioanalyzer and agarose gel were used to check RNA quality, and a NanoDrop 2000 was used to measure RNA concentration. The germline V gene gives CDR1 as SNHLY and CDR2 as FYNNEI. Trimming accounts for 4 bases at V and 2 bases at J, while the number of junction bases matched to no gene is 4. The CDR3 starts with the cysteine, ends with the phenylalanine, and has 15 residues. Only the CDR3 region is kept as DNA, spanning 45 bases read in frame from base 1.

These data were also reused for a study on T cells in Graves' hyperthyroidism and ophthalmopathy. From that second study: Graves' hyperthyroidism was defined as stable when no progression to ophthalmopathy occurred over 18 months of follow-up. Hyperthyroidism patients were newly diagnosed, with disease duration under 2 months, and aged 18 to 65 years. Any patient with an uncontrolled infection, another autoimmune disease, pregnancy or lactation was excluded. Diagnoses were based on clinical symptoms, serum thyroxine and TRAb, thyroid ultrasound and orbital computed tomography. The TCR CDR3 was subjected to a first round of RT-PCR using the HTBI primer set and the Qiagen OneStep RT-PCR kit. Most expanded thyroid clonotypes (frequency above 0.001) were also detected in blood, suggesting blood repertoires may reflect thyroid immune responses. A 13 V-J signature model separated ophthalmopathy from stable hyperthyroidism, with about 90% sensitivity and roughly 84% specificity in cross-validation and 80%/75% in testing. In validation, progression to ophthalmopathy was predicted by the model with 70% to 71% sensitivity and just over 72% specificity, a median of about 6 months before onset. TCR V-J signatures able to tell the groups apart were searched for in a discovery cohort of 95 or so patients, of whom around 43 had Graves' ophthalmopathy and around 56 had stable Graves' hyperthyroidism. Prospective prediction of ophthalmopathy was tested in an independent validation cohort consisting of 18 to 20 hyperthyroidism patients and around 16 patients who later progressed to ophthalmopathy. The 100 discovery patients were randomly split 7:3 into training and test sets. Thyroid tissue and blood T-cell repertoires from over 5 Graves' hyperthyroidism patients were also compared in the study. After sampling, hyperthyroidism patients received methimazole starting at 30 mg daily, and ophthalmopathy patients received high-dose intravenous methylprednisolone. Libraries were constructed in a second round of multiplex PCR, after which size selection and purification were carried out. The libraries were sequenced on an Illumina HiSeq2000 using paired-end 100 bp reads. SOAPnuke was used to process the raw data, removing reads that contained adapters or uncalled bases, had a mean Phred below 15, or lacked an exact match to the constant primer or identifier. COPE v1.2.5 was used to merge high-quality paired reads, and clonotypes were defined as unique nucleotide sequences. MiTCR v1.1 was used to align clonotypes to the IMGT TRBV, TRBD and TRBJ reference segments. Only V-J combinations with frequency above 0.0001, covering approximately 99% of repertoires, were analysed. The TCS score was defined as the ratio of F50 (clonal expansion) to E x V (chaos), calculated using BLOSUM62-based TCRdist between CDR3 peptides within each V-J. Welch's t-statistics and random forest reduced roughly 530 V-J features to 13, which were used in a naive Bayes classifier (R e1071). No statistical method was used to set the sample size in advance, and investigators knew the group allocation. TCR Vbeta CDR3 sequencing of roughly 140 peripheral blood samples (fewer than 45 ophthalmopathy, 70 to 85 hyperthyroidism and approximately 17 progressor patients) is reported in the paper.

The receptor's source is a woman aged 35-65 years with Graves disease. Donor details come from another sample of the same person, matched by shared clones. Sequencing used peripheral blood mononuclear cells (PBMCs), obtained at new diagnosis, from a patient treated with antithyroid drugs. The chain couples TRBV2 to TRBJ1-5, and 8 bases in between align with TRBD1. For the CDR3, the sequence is CASSADRVGNQPQHF. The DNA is TGTGCCAGCAGTGCGGACAGGGTCGGCAATCAGCCCCAGCATTTT. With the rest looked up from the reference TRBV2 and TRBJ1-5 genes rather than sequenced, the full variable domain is EPEVTQTPSHQVTQMGQEVILRCVPISNHLYFYWYRQILGQKVEFLVSFYNNEISEKSEIFDDQFSVERPDGSNFTLKIRSTKLEDSAMYFCASSADRVGNQPQHFGDGTRLSIL.